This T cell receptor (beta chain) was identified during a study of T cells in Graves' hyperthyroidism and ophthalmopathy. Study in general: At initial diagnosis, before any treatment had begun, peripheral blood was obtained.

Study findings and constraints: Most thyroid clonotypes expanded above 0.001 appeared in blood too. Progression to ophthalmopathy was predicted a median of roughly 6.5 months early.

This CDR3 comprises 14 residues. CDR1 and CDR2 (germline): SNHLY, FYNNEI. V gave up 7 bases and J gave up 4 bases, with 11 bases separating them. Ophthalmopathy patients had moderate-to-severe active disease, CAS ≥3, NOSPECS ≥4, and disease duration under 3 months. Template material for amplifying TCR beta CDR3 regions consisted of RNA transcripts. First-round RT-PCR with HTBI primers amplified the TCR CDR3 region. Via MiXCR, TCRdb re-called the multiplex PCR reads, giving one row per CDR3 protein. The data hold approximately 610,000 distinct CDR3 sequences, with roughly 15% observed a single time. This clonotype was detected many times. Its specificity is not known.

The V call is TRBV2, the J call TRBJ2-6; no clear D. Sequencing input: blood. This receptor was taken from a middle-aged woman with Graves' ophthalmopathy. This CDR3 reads CASMVGTGANVLTF. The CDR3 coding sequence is TGTGCCAGCATGGTGGGAACCGGGGCCAACGTCCTGACTTTC.